Listed here is a single T cell receptor (beta chain). Its antigen is not identified. The data were obtained in a study of graft-versus-host responses after intestinal transplantation. About the study: Among the recipients, transplants were multivisceral, liver-intestinal, or isolated intestinal. Anti-thymocyte globulin was used for induction in all recipients, who then took tacrolimus and steroids for roughly 3 years.

Study-wide results and limits: Early post-transplant declines in HvG were associated with peak levels of circulating GvH clones. The authors found GvH clones in recipient marrow, some appearing first in ileum or blood.

There are 15 residues in the CDR3. Germline values: CDR1 MGHRA, CDR2 YSYEKL. V lost 4 bases, J lost 6 bases, and 5 bases stayed unmatched. The assay was immunoSEQ multiplex PCR, and TCRdb's table has in-frame clones only and misses some. The repertoire holds about 85,000 clones, with 91% as singletons. This TCR came from a human donor who was the organ donor for an intestinal transplant. This specimen was unstimulated CD8+ T cells sorted from spleen or lymph node cells, taken before transplant. This chain links TRBV4-1 with TRBJ2-3; TRBD2 aligns across 12 bases. The CDR3 DNA reads TGCGCCAGCAGCCGTAATGGACTAGCGGGGGATACGCAGTATTTT. It specifies CASSRNGLAGDTQYF.